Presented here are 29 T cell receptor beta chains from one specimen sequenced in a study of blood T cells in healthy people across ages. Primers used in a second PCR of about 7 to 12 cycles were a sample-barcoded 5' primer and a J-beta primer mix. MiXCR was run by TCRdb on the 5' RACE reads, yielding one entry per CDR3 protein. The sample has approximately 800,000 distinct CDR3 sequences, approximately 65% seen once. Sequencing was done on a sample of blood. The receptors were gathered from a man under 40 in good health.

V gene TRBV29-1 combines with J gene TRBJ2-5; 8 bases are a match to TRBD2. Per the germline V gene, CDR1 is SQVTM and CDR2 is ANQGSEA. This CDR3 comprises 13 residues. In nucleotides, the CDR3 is TGCAACACCCGCGGGGGGAATCAAGAGACCCAGTACTTC. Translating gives CNTRGGNQETQYF.

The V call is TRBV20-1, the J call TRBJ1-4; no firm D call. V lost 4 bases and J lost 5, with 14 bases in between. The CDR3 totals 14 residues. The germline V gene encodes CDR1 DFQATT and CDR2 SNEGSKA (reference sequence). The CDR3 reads CSATPNQWNEKLFF. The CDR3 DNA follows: TGCAGTGCTACCCCTAACCAGTGGAATGAAAAACTGTTTTTT.

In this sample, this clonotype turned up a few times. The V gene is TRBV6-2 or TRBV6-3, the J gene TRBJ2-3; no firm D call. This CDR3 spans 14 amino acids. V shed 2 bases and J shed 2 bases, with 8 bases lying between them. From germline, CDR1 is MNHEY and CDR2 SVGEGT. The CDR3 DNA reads TGTGCCAGCAGTTACAGACGGCACACAGATACGCAGTATTTT. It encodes CASSYRRHTDTQYF.

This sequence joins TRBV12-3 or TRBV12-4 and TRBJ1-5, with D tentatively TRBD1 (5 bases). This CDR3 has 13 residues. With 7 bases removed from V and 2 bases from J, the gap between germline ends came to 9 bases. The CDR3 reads CASTSGGNQPQHF. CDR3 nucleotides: TGTGCCAGCACCTCGGGGGGCAATCAGCCCCAGCATTTT.

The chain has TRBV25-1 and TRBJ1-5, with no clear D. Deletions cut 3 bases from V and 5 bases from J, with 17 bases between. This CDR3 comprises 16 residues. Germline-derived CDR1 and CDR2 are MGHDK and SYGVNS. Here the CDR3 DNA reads TGTGCCAGCAGTGATTCACTACGAGGGATCGATCAGCCCCAGCATTTT. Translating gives CASSDSLRGIDQPQHF.

CDR3 sequence: CAISEADYEQYF. Here the CDR3 DNA reads TGTGCCATCAGTGAGGCCGACTACGAGCAGTACTTC. The chain joins TRBV10-3 to TRBJ2-7, with D uncertain. Germline V gene sequence: CDR1 ENHRY, CDR2 SYGVKD. V shed 2 bases and J shed 3 bases, with 5 bases lying between them. The CDR3 covers 12 residues.

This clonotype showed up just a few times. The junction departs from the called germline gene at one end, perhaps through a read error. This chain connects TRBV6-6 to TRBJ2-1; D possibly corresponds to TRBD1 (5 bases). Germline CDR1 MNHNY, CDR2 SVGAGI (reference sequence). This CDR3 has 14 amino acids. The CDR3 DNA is TGTGCCAGTAGTTACCAGGGAACTTACAATGAGCAGTTCTTC. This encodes CASSYQGTYNEQFF.

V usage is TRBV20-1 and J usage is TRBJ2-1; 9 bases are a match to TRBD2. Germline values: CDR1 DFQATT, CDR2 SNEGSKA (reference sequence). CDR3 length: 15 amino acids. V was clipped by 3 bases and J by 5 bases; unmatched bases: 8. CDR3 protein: CSASPAGGADNEQFF. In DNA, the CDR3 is TGCAGTGCTAGCCCAGCGGGGGGAGCAGACAATGAGCAGTTCTTC.

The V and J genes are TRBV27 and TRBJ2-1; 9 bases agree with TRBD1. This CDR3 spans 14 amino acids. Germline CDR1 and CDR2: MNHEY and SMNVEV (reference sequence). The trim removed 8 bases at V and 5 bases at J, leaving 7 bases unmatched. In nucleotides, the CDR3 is TGTGCCAGCCAACCGTACAGGGGGCACAATGAGCAGTTCTTC. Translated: CASQPYRGHNEQFF.

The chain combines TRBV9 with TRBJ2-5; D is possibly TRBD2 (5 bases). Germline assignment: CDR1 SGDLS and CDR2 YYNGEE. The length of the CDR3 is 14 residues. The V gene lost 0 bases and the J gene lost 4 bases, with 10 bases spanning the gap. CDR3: CASSVGLALETQYF. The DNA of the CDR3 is TGTGCCAGCAGCGTAGGGCTAGCTCTAGAGACCCAGTACTTC.

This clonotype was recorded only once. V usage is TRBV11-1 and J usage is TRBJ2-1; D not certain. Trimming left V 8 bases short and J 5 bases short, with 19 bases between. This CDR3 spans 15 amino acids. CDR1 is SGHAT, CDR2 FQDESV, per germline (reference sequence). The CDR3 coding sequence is TGTGCCAGCTCGCTGGCAGCGCCGATCGACAATGAGCAGTTCTTC. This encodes CASSLAAPIDNEQFF. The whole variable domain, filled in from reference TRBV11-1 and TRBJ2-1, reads EAEVAQSPRYKITEKSQAVAFWCDPISGHATLYWYRQILGQGPELLVQFQDESVVDDSQLPKDRFSAERLKGVDSTLKIQPAELGDSAMYLCASSLAAPIDNEQFFGPGTRLTVL.

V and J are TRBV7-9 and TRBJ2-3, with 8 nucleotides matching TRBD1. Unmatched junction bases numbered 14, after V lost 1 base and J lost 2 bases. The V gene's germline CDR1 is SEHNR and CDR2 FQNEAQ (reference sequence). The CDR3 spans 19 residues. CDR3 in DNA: TGTGCCAGCAGCTTAGGAACTACATCAGGACAGGGTGTCACAGATACGCAGTATTTT. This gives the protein CASSLGTTSGQGVTDTQYF.

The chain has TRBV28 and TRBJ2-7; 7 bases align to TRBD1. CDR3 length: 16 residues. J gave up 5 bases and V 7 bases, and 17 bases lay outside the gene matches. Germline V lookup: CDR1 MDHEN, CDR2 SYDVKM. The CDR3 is CASNPGSDREYDEQYF. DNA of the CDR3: TGTGCCAGCAACCCCGGCTCTGACAGGGAATACGACGAGCAGTACTTC.

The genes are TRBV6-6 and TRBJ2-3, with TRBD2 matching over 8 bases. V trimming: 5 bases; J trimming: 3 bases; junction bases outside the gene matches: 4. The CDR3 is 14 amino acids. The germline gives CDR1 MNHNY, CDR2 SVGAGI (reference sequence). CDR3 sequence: CASSTPGGTDTQYF. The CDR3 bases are TGTGCCAGCAGTACCCCGGGGGGGACAGATACGCAGTATTTT.

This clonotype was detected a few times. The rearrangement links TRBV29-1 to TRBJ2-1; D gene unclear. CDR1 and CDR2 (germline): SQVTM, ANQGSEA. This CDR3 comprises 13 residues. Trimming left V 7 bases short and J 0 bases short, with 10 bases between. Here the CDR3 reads CSGGDSSYNEQFF. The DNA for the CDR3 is TGCAGCGGTGGGGATAGCTCCTACAATGAGCAGTTCTTC.

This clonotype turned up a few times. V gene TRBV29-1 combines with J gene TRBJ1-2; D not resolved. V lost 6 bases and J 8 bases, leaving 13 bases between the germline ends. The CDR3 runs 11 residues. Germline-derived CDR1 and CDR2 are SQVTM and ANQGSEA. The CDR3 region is CSVPRGTGYTF. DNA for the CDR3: TGCAGCGTACCCCGGGGAACCGGCTACACCTTC.

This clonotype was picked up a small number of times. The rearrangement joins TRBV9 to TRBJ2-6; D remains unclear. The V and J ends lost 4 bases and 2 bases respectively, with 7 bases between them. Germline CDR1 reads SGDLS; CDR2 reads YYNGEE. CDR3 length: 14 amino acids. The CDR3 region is CASSSRTGANVLTF. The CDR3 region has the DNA TGTGCCAGCAGCTCCCGAACTGGGGCCAACGTCCTGACTTTC.

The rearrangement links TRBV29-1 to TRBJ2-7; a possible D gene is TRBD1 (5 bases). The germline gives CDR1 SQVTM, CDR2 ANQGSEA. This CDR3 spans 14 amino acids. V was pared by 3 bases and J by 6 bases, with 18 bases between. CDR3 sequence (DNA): TGCAGCGTTGATTTTGACAGCCCTCTCGGCGAGCAGTACTTC. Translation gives CSVDFDSPLGEQYF.

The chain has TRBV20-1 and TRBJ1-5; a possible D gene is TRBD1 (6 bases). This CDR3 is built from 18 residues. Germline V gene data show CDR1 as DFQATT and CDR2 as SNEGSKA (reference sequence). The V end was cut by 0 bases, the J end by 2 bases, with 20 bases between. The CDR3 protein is CSARDQGYRVVGNQPQHF. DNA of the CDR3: TGCAGTGCTAGAGATCAGGGTTACAGGGTCGTCGGCAATCAGCCCCAGCATTTT.

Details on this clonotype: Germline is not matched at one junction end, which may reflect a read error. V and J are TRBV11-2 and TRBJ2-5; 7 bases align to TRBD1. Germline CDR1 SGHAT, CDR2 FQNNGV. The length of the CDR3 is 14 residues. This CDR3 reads CASSSSDRKEAQYF. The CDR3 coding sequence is TGTGCCAGCAGCTCCTCGGACAGGAAAGAGGCCCAGTACTTC.

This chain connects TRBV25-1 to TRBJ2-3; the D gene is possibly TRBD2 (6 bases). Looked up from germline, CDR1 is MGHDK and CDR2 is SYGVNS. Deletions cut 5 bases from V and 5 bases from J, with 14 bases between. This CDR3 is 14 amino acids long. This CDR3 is CASSITSYGDTQYF. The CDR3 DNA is TGTGCCAGCAGTATAACTAGCTATGGAGATACGCAGTATTTT.

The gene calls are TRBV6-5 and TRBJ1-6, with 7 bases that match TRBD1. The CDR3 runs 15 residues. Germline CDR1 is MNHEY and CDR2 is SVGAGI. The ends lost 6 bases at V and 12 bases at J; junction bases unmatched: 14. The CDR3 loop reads CASRIQPGQSGPLHF. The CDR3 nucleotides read TGTGCCAGCAGGATACAACCGGGACAGTCGGGACCCCTCCACTTT.

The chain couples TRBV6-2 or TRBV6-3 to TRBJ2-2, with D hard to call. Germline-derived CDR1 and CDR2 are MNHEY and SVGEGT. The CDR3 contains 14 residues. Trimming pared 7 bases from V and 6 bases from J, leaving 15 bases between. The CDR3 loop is CASKRPEEAGELFF. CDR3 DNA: TGTGCCAGCAAGCGACCGGAAGAGGCCGGGGAGCTGTTTTTT.

The CDR3 spells CASSYRTGQSYEQYF. In DNA form, the CDR3 reads TGTGCCAGCAGTTATCGAACGGGACAATCCTACGAGCAGTACTTC. The chain links TRBV6-2 or TRBV6-3 to TRBJ2-7; TRBD1 is a possible D gene (6 bases). V was cut by 3 bases and J by 1 base, with 13 bases left in between. There are 15 residues in the CDR3. The V gene's germline CDR1 is MNHEY and CDR2 SVGEGT.

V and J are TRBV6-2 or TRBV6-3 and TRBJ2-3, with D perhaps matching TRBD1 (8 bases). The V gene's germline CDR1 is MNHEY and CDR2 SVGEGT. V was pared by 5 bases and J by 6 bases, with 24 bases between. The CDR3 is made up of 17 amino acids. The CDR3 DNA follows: TGTGCCAGCAGTCGACGGACAGGGACTACCTCCGGGGATACGCAGTATTTT. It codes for CASSRRTGTTSGDTQYF.

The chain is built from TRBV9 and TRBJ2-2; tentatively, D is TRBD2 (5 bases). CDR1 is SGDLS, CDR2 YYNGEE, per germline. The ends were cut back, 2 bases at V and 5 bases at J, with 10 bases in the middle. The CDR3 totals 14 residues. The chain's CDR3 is CASSVRSETGELFF. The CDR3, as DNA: TGTGCCAGCAGCGTGCGTAGCGAAACCGGGGAGCTGTTTTTT.

The CDR3 loop reads CASRETGSNEQFF. The CDR3 coding sequence is TGTGCCAGCAGGGAAACAGGGAGCAATGAGCAGTTCTTC. The V call is TRBV25-1, the J call TRBJ2-1, with D possibly TRBD1 on 6 matching bases. Trimming removed 6 bases at V and 6 bases at J, with 12 bases between. CDR1 is MGHDK, CDR2 SYGVNS, per germline. There are 13 residues in the CDR3. The whole variable domain, filled in from reference TRBV25-1 and TRBJ2-1, reads EADIYQTPRYLVIGTGKKITLECSQTMGHDKMYWYQQDPGMELHLIHYSYGVNSTEKGDLSSESTVSRIRTEHFPLTLESARPSHTSQYLCASRETGSNEQFFGPGTRLTVL.

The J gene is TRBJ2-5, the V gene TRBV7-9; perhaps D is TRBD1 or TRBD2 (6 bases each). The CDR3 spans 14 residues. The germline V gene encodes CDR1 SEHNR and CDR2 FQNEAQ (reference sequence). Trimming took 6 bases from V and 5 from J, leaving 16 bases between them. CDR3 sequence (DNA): TGTGCCAGCAGTAAACAGGGCGGGGTGGAGACCCAGTACTTC. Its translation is CASSKQGGVETQYF.

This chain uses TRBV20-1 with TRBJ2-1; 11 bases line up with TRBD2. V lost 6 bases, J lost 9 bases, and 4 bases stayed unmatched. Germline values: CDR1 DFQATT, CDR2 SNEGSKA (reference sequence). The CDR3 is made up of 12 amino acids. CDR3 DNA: TGCAGTGCCCCCGGACTAGCGGGTGAGCAGTTCTTC. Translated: CSAPGLAGEQFF.